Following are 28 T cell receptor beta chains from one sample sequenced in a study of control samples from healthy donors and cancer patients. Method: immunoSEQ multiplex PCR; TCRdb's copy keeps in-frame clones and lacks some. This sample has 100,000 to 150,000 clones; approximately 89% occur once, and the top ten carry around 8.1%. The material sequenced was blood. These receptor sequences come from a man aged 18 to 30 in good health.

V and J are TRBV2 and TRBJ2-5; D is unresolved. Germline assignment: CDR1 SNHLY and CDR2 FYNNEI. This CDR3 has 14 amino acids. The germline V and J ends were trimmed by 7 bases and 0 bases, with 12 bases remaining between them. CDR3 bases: TGTGCCAGCACCTCCCCAGGTTACCAAGAGACCCAGTACTTC. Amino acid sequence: CASTSPGYQETQYF.

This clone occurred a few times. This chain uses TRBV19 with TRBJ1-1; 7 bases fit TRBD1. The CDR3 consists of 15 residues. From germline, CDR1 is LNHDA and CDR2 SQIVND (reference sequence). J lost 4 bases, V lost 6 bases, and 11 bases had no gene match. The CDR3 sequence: CASSRTGGVFTEAFF. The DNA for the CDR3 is TGTGCCAGTAGCCGGACAGGCGGAGTATTCACTGAAGCTTTCTTT.

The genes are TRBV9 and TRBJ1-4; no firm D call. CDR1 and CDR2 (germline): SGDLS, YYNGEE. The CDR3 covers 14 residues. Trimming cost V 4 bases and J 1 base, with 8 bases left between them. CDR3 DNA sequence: TGTGCCAGCAGCCCGGACGGAACTAATGAAAAACTGTTTTTT. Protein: CASSPDGTNEKLFF.

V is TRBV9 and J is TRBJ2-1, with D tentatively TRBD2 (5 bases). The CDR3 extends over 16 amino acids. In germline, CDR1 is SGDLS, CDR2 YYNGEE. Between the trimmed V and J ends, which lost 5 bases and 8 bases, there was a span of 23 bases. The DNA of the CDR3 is TGTGCCAGCAGTGCCGAAGGTGGGGAGTACATCTATGAGCAGTTCTTC. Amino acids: CASSAEGGEYIYEQFF. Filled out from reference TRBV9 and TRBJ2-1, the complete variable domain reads DSGVTQTPKHLITATGQRVTLRCSPRSGDLSVYWYQQSLDQGLQFLIQYYNGEERAKGNILERFSAQQFPDLHSELNLSSLELGDSALYFCASSAEGGEYIYEQFFGPGTRLTVL.

The CDR3 reads CATSDGTGNQETQYF. CDR3 bases: TGTGCCACCAGTGATGGGACAGGGAACCAAGAGACCCAGTACTTC. V and J are TRBV24-1 and TRBJ2-5, with 9 bases identical to TRBD1. The V and J ends lost 3 bases and 0 bases, in that order; junction bases with no gene match: 1. Germline V gene sequence: CDR1 KGHDR, CDR2 SFDVKD. The CDR3 is made up of 15 amino acids.

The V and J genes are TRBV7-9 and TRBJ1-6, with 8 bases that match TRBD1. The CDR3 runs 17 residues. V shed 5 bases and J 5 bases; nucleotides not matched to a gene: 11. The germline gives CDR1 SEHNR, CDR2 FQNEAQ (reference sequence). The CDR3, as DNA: TGTGCCAGCAGCCGACCCCCCGGGACAGGAGATAATTCACCCCTCCACTTT. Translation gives CASSRPPGTGDNSPLHF.

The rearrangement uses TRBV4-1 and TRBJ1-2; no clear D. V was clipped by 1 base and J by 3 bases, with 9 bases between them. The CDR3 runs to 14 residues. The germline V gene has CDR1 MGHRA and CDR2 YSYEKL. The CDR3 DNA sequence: TGCGCCAGCAGCCAAGTTGAGGGAGACTATGGCTACACCTTC. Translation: CASSQVEGDYGYTF.

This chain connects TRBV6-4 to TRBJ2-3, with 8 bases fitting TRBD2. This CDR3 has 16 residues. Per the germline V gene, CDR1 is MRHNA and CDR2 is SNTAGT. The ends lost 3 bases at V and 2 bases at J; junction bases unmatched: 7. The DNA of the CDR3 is TGTGCCAGCAGTGAAAATATACTAGCGGACACAGATACGCAGTATTTT. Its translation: CASSENILADTDTQYF.

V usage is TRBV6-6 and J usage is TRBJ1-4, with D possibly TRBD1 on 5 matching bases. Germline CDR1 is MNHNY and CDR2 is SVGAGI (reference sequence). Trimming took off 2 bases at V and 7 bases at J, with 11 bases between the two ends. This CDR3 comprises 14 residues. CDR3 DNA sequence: TGTGCCAGCAGTTACGTTGGGGGTGGTGAAAAACTGTTTTTT. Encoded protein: CASSYVGGGEKLFF.

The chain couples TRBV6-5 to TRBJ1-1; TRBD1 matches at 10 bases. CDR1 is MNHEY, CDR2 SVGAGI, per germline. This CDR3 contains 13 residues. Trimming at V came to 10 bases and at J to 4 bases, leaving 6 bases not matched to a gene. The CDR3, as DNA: TGTGCCACCCTGGGACAGGGGTTCACTGAAGCTTTCTTT. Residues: CATLGQGFTEAFF.

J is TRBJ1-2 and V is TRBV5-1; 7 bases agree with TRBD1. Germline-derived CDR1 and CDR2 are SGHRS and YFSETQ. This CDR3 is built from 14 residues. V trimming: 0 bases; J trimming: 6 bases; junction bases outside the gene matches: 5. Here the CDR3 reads CASSLVDRANGYTF. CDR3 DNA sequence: TGCGCCAGCAGCTTGGTAGACAGGGCCAATGGCTACACCTTC.

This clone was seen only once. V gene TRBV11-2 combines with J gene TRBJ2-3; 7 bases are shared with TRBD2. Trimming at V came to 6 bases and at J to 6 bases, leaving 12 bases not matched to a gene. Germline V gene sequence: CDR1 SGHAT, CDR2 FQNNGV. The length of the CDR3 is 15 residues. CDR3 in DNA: TGTGCCAGCAGTCAGCGGGGAGACCTAATTGATACGCAGTATTTT. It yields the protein CASSQRGDLIDTQYF.

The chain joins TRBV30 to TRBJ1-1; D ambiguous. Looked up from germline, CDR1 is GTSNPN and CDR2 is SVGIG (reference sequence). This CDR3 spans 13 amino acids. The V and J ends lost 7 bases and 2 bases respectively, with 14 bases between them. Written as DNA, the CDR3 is TGTGCCTCCGAGGGTGTCCGCAACACTGAAGCTTTCTTT. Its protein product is CASEGVRNTEAFF.

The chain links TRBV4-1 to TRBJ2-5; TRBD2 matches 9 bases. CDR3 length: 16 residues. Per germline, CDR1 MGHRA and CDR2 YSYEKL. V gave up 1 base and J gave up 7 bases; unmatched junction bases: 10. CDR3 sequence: CASSQVLAGPRGTQYF. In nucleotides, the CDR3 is TGCGCCAGCAGCCAAGTTCTAGCGGGGCCTCGGGGGACCCAGTACTTC.

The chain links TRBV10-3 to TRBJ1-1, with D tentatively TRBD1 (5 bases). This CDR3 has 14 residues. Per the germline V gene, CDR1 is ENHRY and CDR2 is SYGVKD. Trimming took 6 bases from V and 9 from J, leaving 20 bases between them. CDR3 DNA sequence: TGTGCCATCAGCGCCGGGACCCAAATTTTGAAAGCTTTCTTT. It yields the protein CAISAGTQILKAFF.

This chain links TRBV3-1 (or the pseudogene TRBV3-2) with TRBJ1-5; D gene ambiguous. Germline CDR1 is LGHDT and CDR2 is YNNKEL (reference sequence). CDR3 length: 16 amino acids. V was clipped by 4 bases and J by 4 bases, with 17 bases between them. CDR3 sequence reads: CASSLGSIPLNQPQHF. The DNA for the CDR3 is TGTGCCAGCAGCCTCGGGTCGATTCCCCTGAATCAGCCCCAGCATTTT.

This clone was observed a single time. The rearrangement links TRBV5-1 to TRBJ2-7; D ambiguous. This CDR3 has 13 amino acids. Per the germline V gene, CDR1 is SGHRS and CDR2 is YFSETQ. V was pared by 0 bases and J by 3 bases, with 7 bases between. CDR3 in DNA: TGCGCCAGCAGCTTGGTGGGTCTCTACGAGCAGTACTTC. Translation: CASSLVGLYEQYF.

The CDR3 reads CATSCPQLSYEQYF. CDR3 bases: TGTGCCACCAGTTGTCCCCAGCTATCCTACGAGCAGTACTTC. V gene TRBV24-1 combines with J gene TRBJ2-7; D ambiguous. This CDR3 is built from 14 residues. In germline, CDR1 is KGHDR, CDR2 SFDVKD. The V and J ends lost 6 bases and 1 base respectively, with 12 bases between them.

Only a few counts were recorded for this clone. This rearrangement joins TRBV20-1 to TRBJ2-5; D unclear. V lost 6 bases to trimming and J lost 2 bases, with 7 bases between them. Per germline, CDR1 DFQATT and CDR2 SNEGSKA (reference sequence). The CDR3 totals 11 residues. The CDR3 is CSAAIQETQYF. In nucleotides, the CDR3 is TGCAGTGCAGCAATTCAAGAGACCCAGTACTTC.

DNA of the CDR3: TGTGCCAGCAGCTTAGGACTCACCTCTGGAAACACCATATATTTT. Residues: CASSLGLTSGNTIYF. The chain links TRBV5-4 to TRBJ1-3; D not resolved. The CDR3 contains 15 residues. Germline CDR1 SGHNT, CDR2 YYREEE (reference sequence). V was shortened by 2 bases and J by 0 bases, with 9 bases between the two germline ends. Full variable domain (missing parts from reference TRBV5-4 and TRBJ1-3): ETGVTQSPTHLIKTRGQQVTLRCSSQSGHNTVSWYQQALGQGPQFIFQYYREEENGRGNFPPRFSGLQFPNYSSELNVNALELDDSALYLCASSLGLTSGNTIYFGEGSWLTVV.

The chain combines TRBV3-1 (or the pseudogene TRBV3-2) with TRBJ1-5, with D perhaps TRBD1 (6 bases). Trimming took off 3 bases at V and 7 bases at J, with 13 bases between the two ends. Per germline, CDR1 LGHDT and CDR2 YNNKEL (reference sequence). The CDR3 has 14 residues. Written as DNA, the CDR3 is TGTGCCAGCAGCCAGGCACAGGGTCACCAGCCCCAGCATTTT. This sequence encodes CASSQAQGHQPQHF.

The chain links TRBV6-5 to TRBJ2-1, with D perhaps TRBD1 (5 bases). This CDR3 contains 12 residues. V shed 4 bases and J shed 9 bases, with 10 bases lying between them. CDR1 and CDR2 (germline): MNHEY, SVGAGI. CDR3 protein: CASSSQGVEQFF. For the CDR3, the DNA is TGTGCCAGCAGTTCCCAAGGGGTTGAGCAGTTCTTC.

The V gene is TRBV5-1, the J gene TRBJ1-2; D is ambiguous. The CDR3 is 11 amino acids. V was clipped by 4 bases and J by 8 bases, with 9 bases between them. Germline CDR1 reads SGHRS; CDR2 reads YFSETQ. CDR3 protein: CASSLPPGYTF. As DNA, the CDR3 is TGCGCCAGCAGCCTGCCACCAGGCTACACCTTC.

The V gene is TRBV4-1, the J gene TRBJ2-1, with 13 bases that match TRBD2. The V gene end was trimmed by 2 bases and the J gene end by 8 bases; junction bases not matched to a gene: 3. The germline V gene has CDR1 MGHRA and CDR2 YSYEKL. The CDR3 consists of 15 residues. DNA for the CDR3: TGCGCCAGCAGCCAAACTAGCGGGGGGGCTGATGAGCAGTTCTTC. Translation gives CASSQTSGGADEQFF.

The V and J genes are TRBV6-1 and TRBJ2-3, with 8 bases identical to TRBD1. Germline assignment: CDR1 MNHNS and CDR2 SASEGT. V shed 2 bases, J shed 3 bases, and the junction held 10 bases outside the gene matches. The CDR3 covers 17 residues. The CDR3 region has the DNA TGTGCCAGCAGTGAATGGGGGGCAGGGGGCTTGACAGATACGCAGTATTTT. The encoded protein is CASSEWGAGGLTDTQYF.

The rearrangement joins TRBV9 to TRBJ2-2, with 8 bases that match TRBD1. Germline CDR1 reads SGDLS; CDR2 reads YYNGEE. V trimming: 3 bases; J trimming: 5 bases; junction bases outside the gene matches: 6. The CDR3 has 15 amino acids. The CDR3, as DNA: TGTGCCAGCAGCGCACGGACAGGGTGGACCGGGGAGCTGTTTTTT. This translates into CASSARTGWTGELFF.

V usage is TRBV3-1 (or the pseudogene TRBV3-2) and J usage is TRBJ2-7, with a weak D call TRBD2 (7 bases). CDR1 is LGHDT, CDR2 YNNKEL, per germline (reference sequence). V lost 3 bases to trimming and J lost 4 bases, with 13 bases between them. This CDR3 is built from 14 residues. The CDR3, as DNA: TGTGCCAGCAGCCAGGCGGGGGCAGGGTACGAGCAGTACTTC. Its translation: CASSQAGAGYEQYF.

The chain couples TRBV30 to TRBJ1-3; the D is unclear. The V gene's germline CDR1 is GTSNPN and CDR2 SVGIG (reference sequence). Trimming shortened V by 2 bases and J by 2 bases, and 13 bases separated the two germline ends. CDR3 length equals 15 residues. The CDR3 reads CAWSLRITPGNTIYF. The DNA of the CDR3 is TGTGCCTGGAGTTTACGGATAACGCCTGGAAACACCATATATTTT.